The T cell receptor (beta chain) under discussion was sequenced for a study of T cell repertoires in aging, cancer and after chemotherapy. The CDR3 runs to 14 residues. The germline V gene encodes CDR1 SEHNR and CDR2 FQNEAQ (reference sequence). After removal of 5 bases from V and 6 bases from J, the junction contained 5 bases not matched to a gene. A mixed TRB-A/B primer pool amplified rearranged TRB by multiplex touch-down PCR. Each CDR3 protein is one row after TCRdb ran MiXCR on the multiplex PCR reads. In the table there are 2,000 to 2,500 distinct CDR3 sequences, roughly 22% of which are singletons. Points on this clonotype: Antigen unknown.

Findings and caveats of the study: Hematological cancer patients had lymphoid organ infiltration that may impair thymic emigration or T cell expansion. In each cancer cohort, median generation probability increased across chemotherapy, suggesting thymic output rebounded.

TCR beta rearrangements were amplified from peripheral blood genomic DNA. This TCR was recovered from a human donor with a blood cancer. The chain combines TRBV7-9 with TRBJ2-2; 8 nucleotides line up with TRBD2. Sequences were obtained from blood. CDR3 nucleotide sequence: TGTGCCAGCAGCCCCGGGGGGGGGGCCGGGGAGCTGTTTTTT. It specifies CASSPGGGAGELFF. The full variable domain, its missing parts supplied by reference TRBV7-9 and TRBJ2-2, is DTGVSQNPRHKITKRGQNVTFRCDPISEHNRLYWYRQTLGQGPEFLTYFQNEAQLEKSRLLSDRFSAERPKGSFSTLEIQRTEQGDSAMYLCASSPGGGAGELFFGEGSRLTVL.